The clone carrying this T cell receptor beta chain was observed at least ten times. TCRbeta library construction was performed incorporating unique molecular identifiers. TCRdb ran MiXCR on the PCR reads and lists one entry per CDR3 protein. Of over 70,000 distinct CDR3 sequences listed, roughly 8% were seen once; the top ten hold 5.5% to 8.5%. This sample is part of a study of T-cell reconstitution after alpha-beta-depleted transplantation in children. The CDR3 covers 15 residues. Germline CDR1 SGHRS, CDR2 YFSETQ. With V trimmed by 3 bases and J by 5 bases, 6 bases remained unmatched. Sequencing used PBMCs from the stem cell graft donor, obtained from the stem cell graft. This chain uses TRBV5-1 with TRBJ1-1, with 11 bases lining up with TRBD1. This sequence originates from a human donor who donated a stem cell graft to a child with congenital amegakaryocytic thrombocytopenia. The CDR3 DNA reads as TGCGCCAGCAGCTCGGACAGGGGGCTAGGGACTGAAGCTTTCTTT. Amino acids: CASSSDRGLGTEAFF.